One sample yielded the 24 T cell receptor beta chains listed below, sequenced in a study of CXCR3-negative and CXCR3-positive naive CD8 T cells. TRB cDNA was prepared as libraries by UMI-labeled 5' RACE. TCRdb re-called the 5' RACE reads, yielding one record per CDR3 amino acid sequence without DNA. The table gives about 130,000 distinct CDR3 sequences; the top ten clones make up approximately 0.5% of it. The specimen was naive CXCR3- CD8+ T cells from blood. Subset specified: CD45RO-CCR7+CD27+CD95- naive CD8+ T cells lacking CXCR3 (TNR3-). All receptors derive from a human donor in good health. Some clones in this sample may be carry-over from other donors' samples.

The rearrangement uses TRBV12-3 or TRBV12-4 and TRBJ2-7; the D call from TCRdb, TRBD1, cannot be confirmed without DNA. The CDR3 is 16 amino acids. CDR3 loop: CASSSKGQHPYYEQYF.

This chain connects TRBV7-2 to TRBJ1-1. CDR3 length equals 13 residues. The germline V gene encodes CDR1 SGHTA and CDR2 FQGNSA. The CDR3 loop is CASSLEGTTEAFF.

The chain combines TRBV28 with TRBJ1-6; TCRdb's D call, TRBD1, is unchecked because there is no DNA. Germline V CDR1 and CDR2: MDHEN, SYDVKM. This CDR3 is 13 amino acids long. This chain's CDR3 is CASSDRGNSPLHF.

The chain carries TRBV29-1 and TRBJ2-7; TCRdb's D gene call, TRBD1, goes unchecked for lack of DNA. The CDR3 consists of 12 residues. Germline V lookup: CDR1 SQVTM, CDR2 ANQGSEA. CDR3 sequence: CSAGQSSYEQYF.

V usage is TRBV19 and J usage is TRBJ2-7; absent DNA, TCRdb's TRBD2 call cannot be checked. CDR1 and CDR2 from the germline V gene are LNHDA and SQIVND (reference sequence). The CDR3 is made up of 13 amino acids. The CDR3 sequence: CASSEREGPEQYF.

This chain connects TRBV20-1 to TRBJ2-5; without DNA, the TCRdb call of TRBD2 cannot be checked. Germline V gene sequence: CDR1 DFQATT, CDR2 SNEGSKA (reference sequence). The CDR3 covers 14 residues. The CDR3 loop reads CSARDVIAQETQYF.

V gene TRBV25-1 combines with J gene TRBJ2-1; TCRdb designates TRBD2, a call that cannot be tested without DNA. This CDR3 comprises 15 residues. The germline CDR1 and CDR2 sequences are MGHDK and SYGVNS. The CDR3 reads CASSSGTSLYNEQFF.

The chain uses TRBV14 and TRBJ2-4. The CDR3 covers 13 residues. Germline-derived CDR1 and CDR2 are SGHDN and FVKESK. The CDR3 here is CASSQGVVNIQYF.

The chain uses TRBV5-1 and TRBJ1-6; TCRdb indicates TRBD1, and absent DNA this call remains unverified. Germline loops: CDR1 SGHRS, CDR2 YFSETQ. CDR3 length equals 15 residues. The CDR3 is CASSSGVAGESPLHF.

The chain combines TRBV7-2 with TRBJ2-1; the TCRdb call, TRBD1, lacks DNA for checking. This CDR3 spans 14 amino acids. The V gene's germline CDR1 is SGHTA and CDR2 FQGNSA. CDR3 protein: CASSFGGGINEQFF.

V is TRBV7-8 and J is TRBJ2-2. The CDR3 sequence is 13 residues long. Germline CDR1 and CDR2: SGHVS and FQNEAQ. The CDR3 reads CASSPTHTGELFF.

The gene calls are TRBV20-1 and TRBJ2-7. CDR3 length: 11 residues. Germline V gives CDR1 DFQATT, CDR2 SNEGSKA (reference sequence). CDR3 sequence reads: CSAKMSYEQYF.

The V gene is TRBV19, the J gene TRBJ1-3; without DNA, the TCRdb call of TRBD1 cannot be checked. Germline-derived CDR1 and CDR2 are LNHDA and SQIVND (reference sequence). The CDR3 covers 18 residues. CDR3 sequence reads: CASSPDPDRAGIGNTIYF. The variable domain in full, completed from reference TRBV19 and TRBJ1-3, reads DGGITQSPKYLFRKEGQNVTLSCEQNLNHDAMYWYRQDPGQGLRLIYYSQIVNDFQKGDIAEGYSVSREKKESFPLTVTSAQKNPTAFYLCASSPDPDRAGIGNTIYFGEGSWLTVV.

The V gene is TRBV5-1, the J gene TRBJ2-7. Germline V gene data show CDR1 as SGHRS and CDR2 as YFSETQ. The CDR3 is 13 residues long. This CDR3 reads CASSIFRENEQYF. The full variable domain, with the rest looked up from reference TRBV5-1 and TRBJ2-7, is KAGVTQTPRYLIKTRGQQVTLSCSPISGHRSVSWYQQTPGQGLQFLFEYFSETQRNKGNFPGRFSGRQFSNSRSEMNVSTLELGDSALYLCASSIFRENEQYFGPGTRLTVT.

The chain has TRBV20-1 and TRBJ2-2; the TRBD1 assignment by TCRdb is unverifiable without DNA. CDR1 is DFQATT, CDR2 SNEGSKA, per germline (reference sequence). The CDR3 extends over 17 amino acids. CDR3 in amino acids: CGHRVRGFGENTGELFF.

The V and J genes are TRBV7-9 and TRBJ1-1; TCRdb's D gene call, TRBD1, goes unchecked for lack of DNA. Germline values: CDR1 SEHNR, CDR2 FQNEAQ (reference sequence). The CDR3 totals 15 residues. The CDR3 loop is CASSFYVSQGSEAFF.

This chain joins TRBV5-4 and TRBJ2-3; TCRdb's D gene call, TRBD1, goes unchecked for lack of DNA. From germline, CDR1 is SGHNT and CDR2 YYREEE (reference sequence). The CDR3 has 15 residues. The CDR3 spells CASSLAWGQGDTQYF.

The chain links TRBV29-1 to TRBJ2-7; the D call from TCRdb, TRBD1, cannot be confirmed without DNA. The CDR3 runs to 15 residues. Germline CDR1 SQVTM, CDR2 ANQGSEA. CDR3 loop: CSVVWGGGLLYEQYF.

The CDR3: CASSLKGPHEQYF. The chain has TRBV11-2 and TRBJ2-7. The CDR3 spans 13 residues. In germline, CDR1 is SGHAT, CDR2 FQNNGV.

The CDR3 here is CASSLGLAGGADTQYF. The chain joins TRBV5-1 to TRBJ2-3; the TCRdb D gene call, TRBD2, has no DNA to confirm it. CDR3 length: 16 amino acids. Germline assignment: CDR1 SGHRS and CDR2 YFSETQ.

The chain's CDR3 is CASSQDSWTANYGYTF. The rearrangement links TRBV4-3 to TRBJ1-2. The germline V gene encodes CDR1 LGHNA and CDR2 YSLEER. This CDR3 comprises 16 residues.

V gene TRBV30 combines with J gene TRBJ2-7. Germline-derived CDR1 and CDR2 are GTSNPN and SVGIG (reference sequence). The CDR3 runs to 13 residues. CDR3: CAWSGEQLYEQYF.

The chain uses TRBV7-9 and TRBJ1-4. The CDR3 is 15 amino acids. Per the germline V gene, CDR1 is SEHNR and CDR2 is FQNEAQ (reference sequence). CDR3 loop: CASSLVGTTDEKLFF.

J is TRBJ1-1 and V is TRBV19; lacking DNA, the TRBD1 call made by TCRdb goes unchecked. Germline V gene data show CDR1 as LNHDA and CDR2 as SQIVND (reference sequence). The CDR3 is 18 residues long. The CDR3 region is CASSHNAGPYRGDTEAFF.